This TCR beta chain came from a study of blood T cell repertoires in COVID-19. For the study at large: PBMCs, B-cell-depleted T cells, or T cells provided the cDNA or gDNA that made up the material.

Grouping used clinical history reported by participants in a survey and questionnaire. Donors in Cohort 3 counted as recovered after two negative PCRs, clearance, or symptom resolution. Germline V lookup: CDR1 SGHNT, CDR2 YYREEE (reference sequence). The length of the CDR3 is 14 residues. Trimming removed 0 bases from V and 3 bases from J, with 8 bases in between. TCRdb's table, derived via immunoSEQ multiplex PCR, lists solely in-frame clones and lacks some. The sample consists of fewer than 400,000 clones, just over 85% of them appearing once. Sequenced sample: PBMCs or T cells enriched from blood (not recorded which). The sequence was collected from a man aged 30-40 years who had recovered from COVID-19. This chain links TRBV5-4 with TRBJ2-3, with TRBD2 as a possible D gene (6 bases). The CDR3 spells CASSLGRGTDTQYF. The CDR3 nucleotides are TGTGCCAGCAGCTTGGGTCGGGGGACAGATACGCAGTATTTT. Full variable domain (rest looked up from reference TRBV5-4 and TRBJ2-3): ETGVTQSPTHLIKTRGQQVTLRCSSQSGHNTVSWYQQALGQGPQFIFQYYREEENGRGNFPPRFSGLQFPNYSSELNVNALELDDSALYLCASSLGRGTDTQYFGPGTRLTVL.